Below, one TCR beta chain is given with its context. Its antigen is not known. The data were obtained in a study of T cell responses to AZD1222 COVID-19 vaccine. General study findings and limits: Mostly white British, mostly female donors; authors suggested clonal diversity may be underestimated.

The germline V gene encodes CDR1 MDHEN and CDR2 SYDVKM. The length of the CDR3 is 16 residues. Trimming left V 6 bases short and J 3 bases short, with 21 bases between. The protocol was immunoSEQ multiplex PCR, while the TCRdb copy is restricted to in-frame clones and leaves out a portion. The data contain 250,000 to 300,000 clones, 94% of them seen just once; the ten biggest clones take up less than 0.65%. V usage is TRBV28 and J usage is TRBJ2-7; D unclear. Here the sequenced sample was peripheral blood, taken 28 days after the second AZD1222 dose. The TCR comes from an adult who received the AZD1222 COVID-19 vaccine. CDR3 sequence (DNA): TGTGCCAGCAGCCCCCTCTTCATTGCGGTAGGCTACGAGCAGTACTTC. Its protein product is CASSPLFIAVGYEQYF.